This TCR beta chain was identified in a study of molecular identifiers for immune sequencing clone quantification. Germline CDR1 is LGHNA and CDR2 is YSLEER. V lost 0 bases and J 4 bases, leaving 13 bases between the germline ends. This CDR3 has 15 residues. Overall study findings and caveats: Identical TCR molecules sharing a barcode could underestimate highly expanded clone sizes.

There are many counts of this clonotype. Its antigen is not known. TCRdb independently ran MiXCR on the PCR reads; one entry per CDR3 protein. Of about 640,000 distinct CDR3 sequences in the sample, around 20% are singletons; the top ten hold roughly 0.83%. The rearrangement joins TRBV4-3 to TRBJ2-7; the D is unclear. Sequencing input: naive CD8+ T cells from blood, with Jurkat cell RNA spiked in. Subset noted: FACS-sorted CD8+CD4-CCR7+CD45RA+ naive T cells. This TCR derives from a human donor in good health. Some libraries in this study had Jurkat cell RNA spiked in. CDR3 loop: CASSQDLTNEYEQYF. In DNA form, the CDR3 reads TGCGCCAGCAGCCAAGATCTCACAAACGAGTACGAGCAGTACTTC.